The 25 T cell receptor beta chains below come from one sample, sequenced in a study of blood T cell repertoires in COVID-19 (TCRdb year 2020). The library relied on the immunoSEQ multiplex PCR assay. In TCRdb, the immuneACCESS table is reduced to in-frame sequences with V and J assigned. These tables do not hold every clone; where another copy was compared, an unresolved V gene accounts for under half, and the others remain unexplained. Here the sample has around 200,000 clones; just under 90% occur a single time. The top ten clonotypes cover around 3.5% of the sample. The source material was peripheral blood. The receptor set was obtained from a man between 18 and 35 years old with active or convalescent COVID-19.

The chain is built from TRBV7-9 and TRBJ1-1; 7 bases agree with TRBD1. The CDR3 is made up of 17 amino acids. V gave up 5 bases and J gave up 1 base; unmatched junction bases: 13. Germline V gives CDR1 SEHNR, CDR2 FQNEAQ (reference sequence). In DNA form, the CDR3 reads TGTGCCAGCAGCCTAAAGGCGACAGGGCTGTGGAACACTGAAGCTTTCTTT. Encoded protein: CASSLKATGLWNTEAFF.

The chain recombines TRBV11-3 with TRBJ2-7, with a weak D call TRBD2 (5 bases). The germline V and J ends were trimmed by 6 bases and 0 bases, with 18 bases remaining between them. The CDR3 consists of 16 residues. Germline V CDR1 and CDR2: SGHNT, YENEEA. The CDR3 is CASSPTGVGSSYEQYF. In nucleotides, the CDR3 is TGTGCCAGCAGTCCCACCGGGGTTGGGAGCTCCTACGAGCAGTACTTC.

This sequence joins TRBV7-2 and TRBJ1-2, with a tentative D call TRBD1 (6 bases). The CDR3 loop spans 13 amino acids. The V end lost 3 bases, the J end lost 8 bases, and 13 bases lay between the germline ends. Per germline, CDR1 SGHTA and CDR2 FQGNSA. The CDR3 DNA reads TGTGCCAGCAGCTTTACAGGGACGTCAGGCTACACCTTC. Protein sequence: CASSFTGTSGYTF.

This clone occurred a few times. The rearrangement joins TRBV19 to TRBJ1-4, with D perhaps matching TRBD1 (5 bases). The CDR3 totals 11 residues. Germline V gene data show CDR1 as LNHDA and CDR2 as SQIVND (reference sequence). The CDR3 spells CERTRIVKLFF. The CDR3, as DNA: TGTGAAAGGACACGGATCGTTAAACTGTTTTTT.

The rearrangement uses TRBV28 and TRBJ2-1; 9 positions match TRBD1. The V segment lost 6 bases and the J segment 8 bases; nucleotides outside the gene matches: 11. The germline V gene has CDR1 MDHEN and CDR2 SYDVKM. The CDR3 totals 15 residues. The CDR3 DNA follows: TGTGCCAGCAGCCCTAATACAGGGGGCCGGGATGAGCAGTTCTTC. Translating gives CASSPNTGGRDEQFF.

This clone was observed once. The CDR3 is CASSGGTAFLGYTF. The DNA for the CDR3 is TGTGCCAGCAGCGGGGGGACAGCCTTCTTGGGCTACACCTTC. The V call is TRBV7-2, the J call TRBJ1-2, with 7 bases lining up with TRBD1. The junction had 11 bases not matched to a gene; V was cut back by 5 bases and J by 8 bases. CDR3 size: 14 residues. The germline CDR1 and CDR2 sequences are SGHTA and FQGNSA. The whole variable domain, remainder taken from reference TRBV7-2 and TRBJ1-2, is GAGVSQSPSNKVTEKGKDVELRCDPISGHTALYWYRQSLGQGLEFLIYFQGNSAPDKSGLPSDRFSAERTGGSVSTLTIQRTQQEDSAVYLCASSGGTAFLGYTFGSGTRLTVV.

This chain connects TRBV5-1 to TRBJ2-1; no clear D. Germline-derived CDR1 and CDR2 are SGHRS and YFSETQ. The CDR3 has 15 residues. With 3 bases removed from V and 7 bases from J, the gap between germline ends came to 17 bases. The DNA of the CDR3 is TGCGCCAGCAGCTCATCCCCCATCGTTCGGAATGAGCAGTTCTTC. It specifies CASSSSPIVRNEQFF. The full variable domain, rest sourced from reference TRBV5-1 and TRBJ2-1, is KAGVTQTPRYLIKTRGQQVTLSCSPISGHRSVSWYQQTPGQGLQFLFEYFSETQRNKGNFPGRFSGRQFSNSRSEMNVSTLELGDSALYLCASSSSPIVRNEQFFGPGTRLTVL.

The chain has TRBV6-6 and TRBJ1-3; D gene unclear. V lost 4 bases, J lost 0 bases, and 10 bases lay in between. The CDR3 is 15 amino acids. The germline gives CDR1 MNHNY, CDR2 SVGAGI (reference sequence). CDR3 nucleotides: TGTGCCAGCAGTTTCCTCCCGAGCTCTGGAAACACCATATATTTT. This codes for CASSFLPSSGNTIYF.

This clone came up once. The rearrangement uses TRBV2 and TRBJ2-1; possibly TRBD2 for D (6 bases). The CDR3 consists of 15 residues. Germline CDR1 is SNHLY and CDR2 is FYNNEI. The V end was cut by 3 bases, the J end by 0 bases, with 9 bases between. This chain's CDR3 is CASSEEGSSYNEQFF. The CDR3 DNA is TGTGCCAGCAGTGAGGAGGGGAGCTCCTACAATGAGCAGTTCTTC.

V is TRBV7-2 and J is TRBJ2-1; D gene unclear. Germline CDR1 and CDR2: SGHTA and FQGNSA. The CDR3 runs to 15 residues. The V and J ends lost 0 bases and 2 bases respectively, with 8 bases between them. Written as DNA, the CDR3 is TGTGCCAGCAGCTTAGCGTTACCAGCCTACAATGAGCAGTTCTTC. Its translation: CASSLALPAYNEQFF.

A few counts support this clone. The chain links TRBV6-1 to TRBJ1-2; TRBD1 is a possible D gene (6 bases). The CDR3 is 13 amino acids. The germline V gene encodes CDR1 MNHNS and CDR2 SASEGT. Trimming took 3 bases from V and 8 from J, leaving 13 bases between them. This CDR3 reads CASSEQGWRGYTF. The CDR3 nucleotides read TGTGCCAGCAGTGAGCAGGGGTGGCGGGGCTACACCTTC.

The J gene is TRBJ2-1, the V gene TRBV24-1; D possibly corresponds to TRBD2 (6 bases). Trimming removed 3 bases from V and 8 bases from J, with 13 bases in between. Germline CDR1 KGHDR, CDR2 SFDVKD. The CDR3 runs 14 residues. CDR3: CATSDPRVADEQFF. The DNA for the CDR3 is TGTGCCACCAGTGATCCCCGGGTAGCGGATGAGCAGTTCTTC.

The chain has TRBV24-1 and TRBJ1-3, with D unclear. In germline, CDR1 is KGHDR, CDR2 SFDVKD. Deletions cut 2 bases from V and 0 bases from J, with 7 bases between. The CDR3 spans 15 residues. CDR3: CATSDSRGSGNTIYF. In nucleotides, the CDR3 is TGTGCCACCAGTGATTCTCGGGGCTCTGGAAACACCATATATTTT.

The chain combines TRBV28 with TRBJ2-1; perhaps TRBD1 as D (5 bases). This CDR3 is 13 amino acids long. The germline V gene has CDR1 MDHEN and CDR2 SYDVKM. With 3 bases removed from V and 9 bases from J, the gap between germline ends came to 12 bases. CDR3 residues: CASSFRSGSEQFF. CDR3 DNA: TGTGCCAGCAGTTTCCGTTCAGGGTCTGAGCAGTTCTTC.

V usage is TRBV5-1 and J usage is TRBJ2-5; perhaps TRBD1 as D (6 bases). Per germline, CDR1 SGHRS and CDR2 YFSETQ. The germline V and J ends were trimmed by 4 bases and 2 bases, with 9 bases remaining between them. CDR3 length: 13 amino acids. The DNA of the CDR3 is TGCGCCAGCAGCCAGGACAGACAAGAGACCCAGTACTTC. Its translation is CASSQDRQETQYF.

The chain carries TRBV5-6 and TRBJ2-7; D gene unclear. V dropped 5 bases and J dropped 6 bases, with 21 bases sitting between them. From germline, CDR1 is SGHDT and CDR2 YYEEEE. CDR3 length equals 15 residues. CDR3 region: CASRLLARDTPEQYF. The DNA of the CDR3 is TGTGCCAGCAGACTTCTCGCCCGTGATACCCCCGAGCAGTACTTC.

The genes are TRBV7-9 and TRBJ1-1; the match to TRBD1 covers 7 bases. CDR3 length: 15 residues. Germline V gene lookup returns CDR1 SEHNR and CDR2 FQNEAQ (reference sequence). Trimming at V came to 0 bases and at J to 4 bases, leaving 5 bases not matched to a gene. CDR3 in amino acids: CASSLAETGTTEAFF. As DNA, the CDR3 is TGTGCCAGCAGCTTAGCCGAGACAGGGACCACTGAAGCTTTCTTT.

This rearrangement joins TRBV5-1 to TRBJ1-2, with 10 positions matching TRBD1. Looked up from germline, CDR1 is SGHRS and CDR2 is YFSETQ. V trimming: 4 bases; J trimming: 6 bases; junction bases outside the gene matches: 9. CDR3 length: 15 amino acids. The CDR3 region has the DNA TGCGCCAGCAGCGCGGGGACAGGGGAATCCCATGGCTACACCTTC. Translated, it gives CASSAGTGESHGYTF.

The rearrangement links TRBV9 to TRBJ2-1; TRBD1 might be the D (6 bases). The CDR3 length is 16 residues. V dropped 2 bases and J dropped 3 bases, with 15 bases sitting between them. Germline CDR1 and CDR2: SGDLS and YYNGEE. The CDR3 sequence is CASSVGHAGVYNEQFF. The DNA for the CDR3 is TGTGCCAGCAGCGTGGGACATGCAGGAGTCTACAATGAGCAGTTCTTC.

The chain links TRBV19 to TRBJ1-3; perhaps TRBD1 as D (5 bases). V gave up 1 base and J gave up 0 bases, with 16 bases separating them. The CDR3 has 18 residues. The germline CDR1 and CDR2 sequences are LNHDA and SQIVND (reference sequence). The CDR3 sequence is CASSIVRVGGFSGNTIYF. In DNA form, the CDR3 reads TGTGCCAGTAGTATAGTCCGGGTGGGGGGATTCTCTGGAAACACCATATATTTT.

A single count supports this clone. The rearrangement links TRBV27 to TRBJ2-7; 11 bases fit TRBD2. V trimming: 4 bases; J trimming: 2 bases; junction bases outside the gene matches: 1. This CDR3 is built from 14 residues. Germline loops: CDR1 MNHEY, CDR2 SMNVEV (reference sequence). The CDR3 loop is CASSSLAGAYEQYF. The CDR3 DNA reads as TGTGCCAGCAGTTCACTAGCGGGAGCCTACGAGCAGTACTTC.

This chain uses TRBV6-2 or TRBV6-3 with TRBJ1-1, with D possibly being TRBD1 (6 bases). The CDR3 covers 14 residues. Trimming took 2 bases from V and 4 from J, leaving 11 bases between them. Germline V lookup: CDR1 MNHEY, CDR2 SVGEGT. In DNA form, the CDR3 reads TGTGCCAGCAGTTACCAAAGGGGGGGCACTGAAGCTTTCTTT. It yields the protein CASSYQRGGTEAFF.

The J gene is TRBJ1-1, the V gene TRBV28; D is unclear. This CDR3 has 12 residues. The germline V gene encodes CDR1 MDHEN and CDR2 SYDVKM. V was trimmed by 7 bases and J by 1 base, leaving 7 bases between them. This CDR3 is CASMSENTEAFF. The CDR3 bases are TGTGCCAGCATGTCAGAGAACACTGAAGCTTTCTTT. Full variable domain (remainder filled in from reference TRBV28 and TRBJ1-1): DVKVTQSSRYLVKRTGEKVFLECVQDMDHENMFWYRQDPGLGLRLIYFSYDVKMKEKGDIPEGYSVSREKKERFSLILESASTNQTSMYLCASMSENTEAFFGQGTRLTVV.

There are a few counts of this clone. CDR3 coding DNA: TGCGCCAGCAGCCAAGATCTCCCTACCGCCTACGAGCAGTACTTC. Amino acid sequence: CASSQDLPTAYEQYF. This rearrangement joins TRBV4-1 to TRBJ2-7; D uncertain. Germline CDR1 and CDR2: MGHRA and YSYEKL. The CDR3 covers 15 residues. With 0 bases removed from V and 2 bases from J, the gap between germline ends came to 11 bases.

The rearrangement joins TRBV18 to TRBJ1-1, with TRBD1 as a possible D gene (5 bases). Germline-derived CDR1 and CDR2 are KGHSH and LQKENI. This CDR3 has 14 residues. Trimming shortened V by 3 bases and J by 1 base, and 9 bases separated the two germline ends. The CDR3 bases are TGTGCCAGCTCACCCGACAGCCCGAACACTGAAGCTTTCTTT. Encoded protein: CASSPDSPNTEAFF.